This T cell receptor (beta chain) was sequenced in a study of blood T cell repertoires in COVID-19. Background on the study: COVID-19 samples, acute and convalescent, were from the United States, Italy and Spain. T cells, B-cell-depleted T cells, or PBMCs supplied cDNA or gDNA.

Sequencing was performed with immunoSEQ multiplex PCR; in TCRdb, only in-frame clones are kept and a portion is missing. The data show 85,000 to 120,000 clones, more than 90% seen once. V was pared by 5 bases and J by 3 bases, with 4 bases of the junction left unmatched. The CDR3 totals 15 residues. CDR1 and CDR2 (germline): LNHNV, YYDKDF (reference sequence). Patients in Seattle were enrolled during active infection, then followed longitudinally. This clonotype originated in a woman aged 45-60 years with COVID-19, enrolled during active disease. The rearrangement uses TRBV15 and TRBJ2-2; 9 bases map to TRBD1. Sequenced material: peripheral blood. CDR3 bases: TGTGCCACCAGCGCCGGGACAGGGTACACCGGGGAGCTGTTTTTT. Translation: CATSAGTGYTGELFF. Complete variable domain (other parts from reference TRBV15 and TRBJ2-2): DAMVIQNPRYQVTQFGKPVTLSCSQTLNHNVMYWYQQKSSQAPKLLFHYYDKDFNNEADTPDNFQSRRPNTSFCFLDIRSPGLGDTAMYLCATSAGTGYTGELFFGEGSRLTVL.